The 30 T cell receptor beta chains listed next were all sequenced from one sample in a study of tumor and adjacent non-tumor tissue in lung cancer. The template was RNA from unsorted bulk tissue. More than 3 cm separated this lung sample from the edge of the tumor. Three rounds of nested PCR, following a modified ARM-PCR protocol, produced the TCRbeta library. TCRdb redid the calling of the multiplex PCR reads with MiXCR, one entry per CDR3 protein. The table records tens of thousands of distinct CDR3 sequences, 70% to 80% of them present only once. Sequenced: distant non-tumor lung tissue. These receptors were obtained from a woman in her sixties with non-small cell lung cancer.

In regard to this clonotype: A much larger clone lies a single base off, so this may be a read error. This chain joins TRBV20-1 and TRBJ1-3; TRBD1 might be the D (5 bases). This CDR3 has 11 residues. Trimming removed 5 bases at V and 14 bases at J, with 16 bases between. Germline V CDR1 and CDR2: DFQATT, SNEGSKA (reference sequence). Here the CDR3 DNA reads TGCAGTGCTCAGGCCGACGGGGCCCTATATTTT. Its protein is CSAQADGALYF.

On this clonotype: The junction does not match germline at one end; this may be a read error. CDR3 region: CVNSLEDRYSSPLHF. The DNA for the CDR3 is TGTGTCAACAGCTTAGAGGACAGATATAGTTCACCCCTCCACTTT. The rearrangement joins TRBV11-3 to TRBJ1-6; tentative D call: TRBD1 (6 bases). CDR3 length: 15 amino acids. Germline V gives CDR1 SGHNT, CDR2 YENEEA.

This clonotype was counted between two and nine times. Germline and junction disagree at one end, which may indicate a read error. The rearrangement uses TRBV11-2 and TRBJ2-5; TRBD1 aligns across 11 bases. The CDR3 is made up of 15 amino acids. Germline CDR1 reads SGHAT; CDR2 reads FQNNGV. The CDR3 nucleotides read TGTGCCAGCAGCTCCGGACAGGGGGCACTTGGGACCCAGCACTTC. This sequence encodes CASSSGQGALGTQHF.

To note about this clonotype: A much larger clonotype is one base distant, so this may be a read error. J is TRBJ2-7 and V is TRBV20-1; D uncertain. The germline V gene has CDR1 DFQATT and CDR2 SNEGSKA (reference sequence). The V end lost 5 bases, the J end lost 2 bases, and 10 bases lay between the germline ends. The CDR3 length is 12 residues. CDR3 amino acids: CSAPDNTYEQYF. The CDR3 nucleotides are TGCAGTGCTCCCGACAACACCTACGAGCAGTACTTC.

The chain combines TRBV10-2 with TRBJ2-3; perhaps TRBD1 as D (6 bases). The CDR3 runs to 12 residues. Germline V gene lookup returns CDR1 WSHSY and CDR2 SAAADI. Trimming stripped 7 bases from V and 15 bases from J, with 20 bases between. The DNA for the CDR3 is TGCGCCAGCACGCACAGGGCCGATATACAATATTTT. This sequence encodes CASTHRADIQYF.

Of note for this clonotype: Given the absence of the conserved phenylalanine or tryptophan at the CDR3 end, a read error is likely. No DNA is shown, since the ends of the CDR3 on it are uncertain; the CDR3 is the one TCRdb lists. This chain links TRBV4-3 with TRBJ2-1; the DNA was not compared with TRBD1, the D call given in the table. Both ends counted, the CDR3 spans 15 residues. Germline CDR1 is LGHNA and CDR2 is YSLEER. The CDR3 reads CASSPSGSSDNEQLL.

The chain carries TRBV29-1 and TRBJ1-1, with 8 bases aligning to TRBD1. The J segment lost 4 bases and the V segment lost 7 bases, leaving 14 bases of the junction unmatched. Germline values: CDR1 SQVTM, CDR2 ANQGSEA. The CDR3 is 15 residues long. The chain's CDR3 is CSADRLGQDSTEAFF. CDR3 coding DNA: TGCAGCGCCGATCGGTTGGGACAGGACAGCACTGAAGCTTTCTTT.

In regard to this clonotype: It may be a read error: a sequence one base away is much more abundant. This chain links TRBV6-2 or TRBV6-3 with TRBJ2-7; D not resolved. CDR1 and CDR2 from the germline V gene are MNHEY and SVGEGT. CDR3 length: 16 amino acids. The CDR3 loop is CGSSSMVRVTAYEQYF. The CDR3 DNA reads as TGTGGCAGCAGTTCGATGGTCAGAGTTACAGCCTACGAGCAGTACTTC.

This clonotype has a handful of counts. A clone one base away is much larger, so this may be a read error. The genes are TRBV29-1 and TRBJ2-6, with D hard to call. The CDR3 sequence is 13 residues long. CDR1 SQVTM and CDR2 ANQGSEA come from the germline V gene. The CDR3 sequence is CSAMSSGTNVLTF. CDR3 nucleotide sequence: TGCAGCGCCATGAGCTCTGGGACCAACGTCCTGACTTTC.

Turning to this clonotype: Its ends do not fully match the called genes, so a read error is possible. The CDR3 protein is CASSLAMRGGQPLHF. CDR3 DNA: TGCGCCAGCAGCCTCGCGATGAGAGGGGGGCAGCCCCTGCATTTT. The genes are TRBV4-3 and TRBJ1-5; weak D call: TRBD1 (6 bases). Germline V CDR1 and CDR2: LGHNA, YSLEER. The CDR3 totals 15 residues.

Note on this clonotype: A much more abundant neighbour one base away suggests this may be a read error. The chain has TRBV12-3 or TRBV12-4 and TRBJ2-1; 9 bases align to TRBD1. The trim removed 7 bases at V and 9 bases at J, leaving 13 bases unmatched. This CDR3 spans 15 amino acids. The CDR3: CASITGQGTWGEQFF. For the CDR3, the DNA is TGTGCCAGCATTACCGGACAGGGGACATGGGGTGAGCAGTTCTTC.

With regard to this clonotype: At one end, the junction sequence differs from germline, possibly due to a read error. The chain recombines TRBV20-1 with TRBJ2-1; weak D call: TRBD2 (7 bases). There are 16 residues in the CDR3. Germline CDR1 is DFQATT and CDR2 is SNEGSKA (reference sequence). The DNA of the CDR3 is TGCAGTGCTAGAGAGGGTCAAGGGGGGGCGTACAATGAGCAATCCTTC. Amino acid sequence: CSAREGQGGAYNEQSF.

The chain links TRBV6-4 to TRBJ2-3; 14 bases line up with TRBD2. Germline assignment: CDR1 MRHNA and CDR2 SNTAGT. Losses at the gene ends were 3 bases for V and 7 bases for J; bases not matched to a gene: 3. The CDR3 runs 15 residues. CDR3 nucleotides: TGTGCCAGCAGTGAGACTAGCGGGGGGGCACATACGCAGTATTTT. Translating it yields CASSETSGGAHTQYF.

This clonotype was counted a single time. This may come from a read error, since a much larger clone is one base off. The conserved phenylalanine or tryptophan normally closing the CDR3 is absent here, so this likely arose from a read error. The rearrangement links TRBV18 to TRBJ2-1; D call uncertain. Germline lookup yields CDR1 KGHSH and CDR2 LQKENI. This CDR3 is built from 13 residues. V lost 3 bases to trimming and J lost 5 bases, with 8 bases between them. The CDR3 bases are TGTGCCAGCTCACCCGATCCAAACAATGAGCAGTTCTTA. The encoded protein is CASSPDPNNEQFL.

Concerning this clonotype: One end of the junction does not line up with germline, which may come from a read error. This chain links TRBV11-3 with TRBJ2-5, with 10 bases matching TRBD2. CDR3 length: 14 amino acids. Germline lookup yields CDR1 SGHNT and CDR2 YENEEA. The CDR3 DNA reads TGTGCCAGCAGTATGGGACTAGCGCAAGCGACCCAGTACTTC. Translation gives CASSMGLAQATQYF. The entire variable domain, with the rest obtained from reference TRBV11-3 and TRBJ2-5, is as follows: EAGVVQSPRYKIIEKKQPVAFWCNPISGHNTLYWYLQNLGQGPELLIRYENEEAVDDSQLPKDRFSAERLKGVDSTLKIQPAELGDSAVYLCASSMGLAQATQYFGPGTRLLVL.

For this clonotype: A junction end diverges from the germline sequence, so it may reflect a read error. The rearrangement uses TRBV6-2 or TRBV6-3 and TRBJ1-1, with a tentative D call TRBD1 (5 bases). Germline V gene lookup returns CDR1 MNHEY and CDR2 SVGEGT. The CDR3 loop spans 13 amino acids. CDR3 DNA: TGTGCCAGCAGAAACCGGGAGGACATTGAAGCCTTCTTT. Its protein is CASRNREDIEAFF.

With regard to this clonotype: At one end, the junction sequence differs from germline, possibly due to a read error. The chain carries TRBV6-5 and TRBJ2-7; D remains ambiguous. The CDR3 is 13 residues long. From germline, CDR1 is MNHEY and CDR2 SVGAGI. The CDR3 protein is CACSLNGTYEQYF. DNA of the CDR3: TGTGCCTGCAGTTTGAACGGAACCTACGAGCAGTACTTC.

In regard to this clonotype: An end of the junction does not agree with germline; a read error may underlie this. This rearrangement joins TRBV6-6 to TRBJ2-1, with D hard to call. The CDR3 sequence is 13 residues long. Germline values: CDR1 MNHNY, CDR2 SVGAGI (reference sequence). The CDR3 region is CASSYGIGNEHLF. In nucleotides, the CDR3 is TGTGCCAGCAGTTACGGAATCGGCAATGAGCACCTCTTC.

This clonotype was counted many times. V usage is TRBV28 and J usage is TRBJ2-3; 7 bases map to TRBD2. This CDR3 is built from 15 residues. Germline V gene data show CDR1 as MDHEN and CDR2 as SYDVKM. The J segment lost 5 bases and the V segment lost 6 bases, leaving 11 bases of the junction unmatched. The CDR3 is CASSRLAQGRDTQYF. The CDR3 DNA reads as TGTGCCAGCAGCCGACTAGCCCAGGGTAGAGATACGCAGTATTTT.

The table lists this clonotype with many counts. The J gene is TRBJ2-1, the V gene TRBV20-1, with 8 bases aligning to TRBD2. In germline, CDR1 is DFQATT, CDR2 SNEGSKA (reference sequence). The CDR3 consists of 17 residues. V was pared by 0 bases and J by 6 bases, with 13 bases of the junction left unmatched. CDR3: CSARDEGGLAGLNEQFF. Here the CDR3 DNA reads TGCAGTGCTAGAGATGAAGGTGGACTAGCCGGACTCAATGAGCAGTTCTTC.

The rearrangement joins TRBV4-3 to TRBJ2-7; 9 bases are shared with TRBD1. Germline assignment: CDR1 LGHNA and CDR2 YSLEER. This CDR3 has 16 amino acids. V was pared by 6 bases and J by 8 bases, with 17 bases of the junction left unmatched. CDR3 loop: CASSFLPGTGKNKQYF. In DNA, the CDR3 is TGCGCCAGCAGTTTTCTTCCCGGGACAGGGAAAAACAAGCAGTACTTC.

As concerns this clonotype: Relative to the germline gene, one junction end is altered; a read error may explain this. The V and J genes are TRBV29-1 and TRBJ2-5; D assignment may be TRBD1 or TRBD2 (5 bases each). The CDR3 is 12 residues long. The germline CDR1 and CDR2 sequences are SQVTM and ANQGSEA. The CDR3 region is CSVGEGRETPYF. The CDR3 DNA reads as TGCAGCGTTGGAGAGGGGAGAGAGACCCCGTACTTC.

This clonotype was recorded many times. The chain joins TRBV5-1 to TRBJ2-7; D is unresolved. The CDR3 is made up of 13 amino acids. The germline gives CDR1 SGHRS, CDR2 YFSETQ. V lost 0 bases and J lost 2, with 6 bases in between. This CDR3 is CASSLGGTYEQYF. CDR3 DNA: TGCGCCAGCAGCTTGGGGGGAACCTACGAGCAGTACTTC. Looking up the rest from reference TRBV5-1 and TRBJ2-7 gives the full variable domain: KAGVTQTPRYLIKTRGQQVTLSCSPISGHRSVSWYQQTPGQGLQFLFEYFSETQRNKGNFPGRFSGRQFSNSRSEMNVSTLELGDSALYLCASSLGGTYEQYFGPGTRLTVT.

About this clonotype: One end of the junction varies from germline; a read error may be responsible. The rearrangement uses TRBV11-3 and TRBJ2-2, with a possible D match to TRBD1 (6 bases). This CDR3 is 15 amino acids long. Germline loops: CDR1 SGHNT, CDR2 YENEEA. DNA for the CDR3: TGTGCCGGCAGCCCCGGGACACGGGTCACCGGGGAGCTTTTTTTT. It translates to CAGSPGTRVTGELFF.

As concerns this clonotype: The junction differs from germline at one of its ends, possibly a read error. The CDR3 DNA reads TGTGCCAGCAAGGGGCCGAGCATCCAAGAGACTCAGTACTTC. Its translation: CASKGPSIQETQYF. V and J are TRBV11-2 and TRBJ2-5, with a weak D call TRBD1 (5 bases). Germline assignment: CDR1 SGHAT and CDR2 FQNNGV. This CDR3 is built from 14 residues.

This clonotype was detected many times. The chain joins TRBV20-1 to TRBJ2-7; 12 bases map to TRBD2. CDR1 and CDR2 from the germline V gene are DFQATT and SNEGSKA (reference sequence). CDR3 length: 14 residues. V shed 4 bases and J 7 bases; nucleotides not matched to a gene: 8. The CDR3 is CSAILAGGLGEQYF. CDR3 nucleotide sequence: TGCAGTGCTATACTAGCGGGGGGCCTGGGTGAGCAGTACTTC.

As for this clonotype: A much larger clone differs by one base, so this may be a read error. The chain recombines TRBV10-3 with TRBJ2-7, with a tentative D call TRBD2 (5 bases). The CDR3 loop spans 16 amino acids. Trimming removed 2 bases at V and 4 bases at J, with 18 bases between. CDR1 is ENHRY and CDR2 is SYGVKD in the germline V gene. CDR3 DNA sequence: TGTGCCATCAGTGAGATCGAGGCAGAGGGCGAGTACGAGCAGTACTTC. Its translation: CAISEIEAEGEYEQYF.

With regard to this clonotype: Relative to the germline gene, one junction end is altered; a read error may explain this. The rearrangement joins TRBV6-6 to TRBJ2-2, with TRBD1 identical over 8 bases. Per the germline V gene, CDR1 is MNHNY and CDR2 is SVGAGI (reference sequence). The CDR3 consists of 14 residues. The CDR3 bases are TGTGCCAGCGCTGACAGGGGAAACACCGGTGAGCTGTTTTTT. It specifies CASADRGNTGELFF.

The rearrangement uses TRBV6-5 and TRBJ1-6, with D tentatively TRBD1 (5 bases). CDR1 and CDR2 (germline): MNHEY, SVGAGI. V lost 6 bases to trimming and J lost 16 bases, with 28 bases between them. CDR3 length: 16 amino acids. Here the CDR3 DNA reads TGTGCCAGCAGCCTTTCGGGACTAGCTTCAGGCTCATCTCTCCACTTT. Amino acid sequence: CASSLSGLASGSSLHF.

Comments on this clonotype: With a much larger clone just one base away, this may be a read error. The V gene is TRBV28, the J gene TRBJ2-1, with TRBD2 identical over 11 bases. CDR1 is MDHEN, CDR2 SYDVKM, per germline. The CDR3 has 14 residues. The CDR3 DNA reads TGTGCCAGCAGTTTCACTAGCGGGAGCCTCGAGCAGATCTTC. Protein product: CASSFTSGSLEQIF. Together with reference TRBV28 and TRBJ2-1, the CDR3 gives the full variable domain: DVKVTQSSRYLVKRTGEKVFLECVQDMDHENMFWYRQDPGLGLRLIYFSYDVKMKEKGDIPEGYSVSREKKERFSLILESASTNQTSMYLCASSFTSGSLEQIFGPGTRLTVL.